This TCR beta chain was profiled in a study of blood T cell repertoires in COVID-19. The wider study: Whether acute or convalescent, the COVID-19 samples came from the United States, Italy and Spain.

Generated by immunoSEQ multiplex PCR, the TCRdb table keeps only in-frame clones and is missing some. The sample carries 250,000 or so clones, about four fifths recorded once. Within the 2 weeks before study entry, each person in the exposed group met a COVID-19 case. Germline lookup yields CDR1 LGHDT and CDR2 YNNKEL (reference sequence). There are 16 residues in the CDR3. V gave up 2 bases and J gave up 4 bases; unmatched junction bases: 7. This sequence was found in a middle-aged woman who had been exposed to COVID-19. Sequenced sample: PBMCs or T cells enriched from blood (not recorded which). This sequence joins TRBV3-1 (or the pseudogene TRBV3-2) and TRBJ2-3, with 9 bases matching TRBD2. CDR3 sequence reads: CASSQQPGLAADTQYF. CDR3 sequence (DNA): TGTGCCAGCAGCCAACAACCGGGACTAGCTGCAGATACGCAGTATTTT.